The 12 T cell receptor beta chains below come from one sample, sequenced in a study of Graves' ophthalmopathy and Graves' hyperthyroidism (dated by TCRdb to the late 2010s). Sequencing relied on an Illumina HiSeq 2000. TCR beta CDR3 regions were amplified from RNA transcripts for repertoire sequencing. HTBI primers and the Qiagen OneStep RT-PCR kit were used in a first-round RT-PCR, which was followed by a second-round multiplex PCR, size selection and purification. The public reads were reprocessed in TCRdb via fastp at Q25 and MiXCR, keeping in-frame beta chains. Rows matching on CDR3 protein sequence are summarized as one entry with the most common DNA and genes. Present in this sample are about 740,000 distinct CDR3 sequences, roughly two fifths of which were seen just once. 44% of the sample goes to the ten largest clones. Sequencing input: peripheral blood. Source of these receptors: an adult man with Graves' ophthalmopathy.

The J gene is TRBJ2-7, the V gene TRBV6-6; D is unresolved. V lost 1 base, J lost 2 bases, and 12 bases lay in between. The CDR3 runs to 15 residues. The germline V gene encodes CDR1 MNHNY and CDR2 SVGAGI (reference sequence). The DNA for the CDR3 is TGTGCCAGCAGTTACTTAGAGGAGTCCGCCTACGAGCAGTACTTC. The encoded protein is CASSYLEESAYEQYF.

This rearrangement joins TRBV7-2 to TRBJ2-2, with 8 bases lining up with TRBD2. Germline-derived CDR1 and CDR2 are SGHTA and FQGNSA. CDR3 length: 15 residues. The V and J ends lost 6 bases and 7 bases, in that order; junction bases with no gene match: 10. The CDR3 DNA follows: TGTGCCAGCAGTCTCGTCGGTAGCGGGAACGGGGAGCTGTTTTTT. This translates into CASSLVGSGNGELFF.

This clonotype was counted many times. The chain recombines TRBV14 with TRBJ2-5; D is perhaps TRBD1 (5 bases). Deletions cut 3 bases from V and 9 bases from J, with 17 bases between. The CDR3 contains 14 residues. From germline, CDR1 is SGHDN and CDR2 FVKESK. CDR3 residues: CASSHDTGSWAQYF. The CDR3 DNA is TGTGCCAGCAGCCACGATACAGGTTCATGGGCCCAGTACTTC.

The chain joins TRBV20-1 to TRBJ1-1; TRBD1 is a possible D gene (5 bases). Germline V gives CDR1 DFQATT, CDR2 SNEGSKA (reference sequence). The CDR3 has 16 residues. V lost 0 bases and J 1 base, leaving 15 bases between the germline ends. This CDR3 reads CSARDGRVATNTEAFF. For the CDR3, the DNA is TGCAGTGCTAGAGATGGCAGGGTAGCAACGAACACTGAAGCTTTCTTT.

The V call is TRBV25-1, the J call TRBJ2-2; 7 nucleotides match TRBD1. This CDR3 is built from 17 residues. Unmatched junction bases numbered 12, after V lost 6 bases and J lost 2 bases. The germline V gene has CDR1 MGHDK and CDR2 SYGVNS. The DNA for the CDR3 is TGTGCCAGCAGCCTACTTCTTGGGACAGAAAACACCGGGGAGCTGTTTTTT. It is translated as CASSLLLGTENTGELFF. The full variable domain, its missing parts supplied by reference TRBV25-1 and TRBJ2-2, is EADIYQTPRYLVIGTGKKITLECSQTMGHDKMYWYQQDPGMELHLIHYSYGVNSTEKGDLSSESTVSRIRTEHFPLTLESARPSHTSQYLCASSLLLGTENTGELFFGEGSRLTVL.

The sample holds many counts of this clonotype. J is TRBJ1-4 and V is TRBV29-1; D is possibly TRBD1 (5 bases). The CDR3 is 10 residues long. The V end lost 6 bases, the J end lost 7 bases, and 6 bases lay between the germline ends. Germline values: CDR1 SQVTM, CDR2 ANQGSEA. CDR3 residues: CSVGTEKLFF. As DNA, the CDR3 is TGCAGCGTCGGGACTGAAAAACTGTTTTTT.

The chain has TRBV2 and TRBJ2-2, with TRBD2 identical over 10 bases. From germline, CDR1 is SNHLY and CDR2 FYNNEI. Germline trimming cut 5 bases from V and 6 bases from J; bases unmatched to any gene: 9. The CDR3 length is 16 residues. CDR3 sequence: CASSFPSGSKSGELFF. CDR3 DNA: TGTGCCAGCAGTTTCCCTAGCGGGAGTAAGTCCGGGGAGCTGTTTTTT.

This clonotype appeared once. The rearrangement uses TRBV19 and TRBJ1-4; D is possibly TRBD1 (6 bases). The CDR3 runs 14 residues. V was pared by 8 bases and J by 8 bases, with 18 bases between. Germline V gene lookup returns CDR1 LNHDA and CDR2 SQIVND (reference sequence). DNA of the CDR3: TGTGCCAGTTCGAGCACACAGGGTCGCGAAAAACTGTTTTTT. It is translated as CASSSTQGREKLFF.

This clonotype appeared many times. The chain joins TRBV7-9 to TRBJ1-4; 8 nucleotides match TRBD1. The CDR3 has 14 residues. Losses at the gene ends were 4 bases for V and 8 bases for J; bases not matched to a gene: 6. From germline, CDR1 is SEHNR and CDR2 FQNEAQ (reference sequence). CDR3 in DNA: TGTGCCAGCAGCTCGGGACAGGTCGGCGAAAAACTGTTTTTT. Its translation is CASSSGQVGEKLFF.

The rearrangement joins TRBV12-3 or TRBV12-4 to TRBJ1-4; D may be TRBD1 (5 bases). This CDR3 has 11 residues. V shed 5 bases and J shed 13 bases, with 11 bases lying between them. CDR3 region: CASSKQGGLFF. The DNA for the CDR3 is TGTGCCAGCAGTAAGCAGGGAGGACTGTTTTTT.

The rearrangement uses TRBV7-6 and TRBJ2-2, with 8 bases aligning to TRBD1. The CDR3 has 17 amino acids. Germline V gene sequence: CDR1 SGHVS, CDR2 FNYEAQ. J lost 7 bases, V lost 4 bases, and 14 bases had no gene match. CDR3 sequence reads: CASSSHRGQDRVGELFF. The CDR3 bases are TGTGCCAGCAGCTCCCACCGGGGACAGGATCGGGTCGGGGAGCTGTTTTTT. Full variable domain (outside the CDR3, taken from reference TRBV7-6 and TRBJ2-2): GAGVSQSPRYKVTKRGQDVALRCDPISGHVSLYWYRQALGQGPEFLTYFNYEAQQDKSGLPNDRFSAERPEGSISTLTIQRTEQRDSAMYRCASSSHRGQDRVGELFFGEGSRLTVL.

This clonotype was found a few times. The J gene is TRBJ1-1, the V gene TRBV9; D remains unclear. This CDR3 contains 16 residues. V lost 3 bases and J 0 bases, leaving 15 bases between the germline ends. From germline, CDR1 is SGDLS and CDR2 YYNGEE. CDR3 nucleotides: TGTGCCAGCAGCGAGTTAGGAGAACTCATGAACACTGAAGCTTTCTTT. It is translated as CASSELGELMNTEAFF.